These 8 T cell receptor beta chains were all obtained from the same sample, sequenced in a study of T cells of healthy individuals (dated by TCRdb to the late 2010s). Library generation was performed with 5' RACE. TCRdb lists the instrument as Illumina MiSeq. TCRdb handled the public reads itself, with Q25 trimming in fastp and clone calling in MiXCR, and kept productive beta chains. Duplicate CDR3 protein sequences are folded into a single record with the most common DNA and genes. This sample comprises 60,000 to 80,000 distinct CDR3 sequences, 15% to 20% of them detected only once. The top ten hold around 5% of the sample. The receptors stem from a human donor in good health.

This clonotype was recorded a few times. Written as DNA, the CDR3 is TGCAGTGCTAGTGGCCAGGGTTTTTCACCCCTCCACTTT. Amino acid sequence: CSASGQGFSPLHF. The chain links TRBV20-1 to TRBJ1-6, with D tentatively TRBD1 (5 bases). The CDR3 loop spans 13 amino acids. Trimming removed 3 bases at V and 9 bases at J, with 12 bases between. Germline V CDR1 and CDR2: DFQATT, SNEGSKA (reference sequence).

The rearrangement links TRBV19 to TRBJ2-5; 14 positions agree with TRBD2. Losses at the gene ends were 5 bases for V and 6 bases for J; bases not matched to a gene: 11. The CDR3 has 17 residues. Germline assignment: CDR1 LNHDA and CDR2 SQIVND (reference sequence). This CDR3 is CASSATLGTSGGQTQYF. The CDR3 nucleotides are TGTGCCAGTAGTGCTACCCTCGGGACTAGCGGGGGACAGACCCAGTACTTC.

The table lists this clonotype with many counts. The CDR3 DNA follows: TGCAGCGTCGCTTGGACTGAAGCTTTCTTT. Protein product: CSVAWTEAFF. The chain recombines TRBV29-1 with TRBJ1-1, with D hard to call. Trimming took 6 bases from V and 5 from J, leaving 7 bases between them. This CDR3 region has 10 residues. The germline CDR1 and CDR2 sequences are SQVTM and ANQGSEA. The variable domain in full, completed from reference TRBV29-1 and TRBJ1-1, reads SAVISQKPSRDICQRGTSLTIQCQVDSQVTMMFWYRQQPGQSLTLIATANQGSEATYESGFVIDKFPISRPNLTFSTLTVSNMSPEDSSIYLCSVAWTEAFFGQGTRLTVV.

This clonotype has more than one count but fewer than ten. V usage is TRBV11-1 and J usage is TRBJ1-1; D is ambiguous. The V gene's germline CDR1 is SGHAT and CDR2 FQDESV (reference sequence). V lost 5 bases and J 4 bases, leaving 14 bases between the germline ends. This CDR3 is 14 amino acids long. CDR3 protein: CASSPGSSSTEAFF. DNA for the CDR3: TGTGCCAGCAGCCCCGGGTCCTCTTCCACTGAAGCTTTCTTT.

This chain joins TRBV20-1 and TRBJ2-1; D not resolved. Trimming cost V 0 bases and J 5 bases, with 8 bases left between them. The CDR3 consists of 13 residues. Germline V CDR1 and CDR2: DFQATT, SNEGSKA (reference sequence). Here the CDR3 reads CSARENRHNEQFF. The DNA of the CDR3 is TGCAGTGCTAGAGAGAATAGGCACAATGAGCAGTTCTTC.

This clonotype showed up just a few times. The chain uses TRBV5-1 and TRBJ2-2; TRBD2 matches at 8 bases. The CDR3 length is 15 residues. The V segment lost 1 base and the J segment 7 bases; nucleotides outside the gene matches: 6. Germline CDR1 reads SGHRS; CDR2 reads YFSETQ. Written as DNA, the CDR3 is TGCGCCAGCAGCTTGAGGCAGAGCGGGAGCGGGGAGCTGTTTTTT. Protein: CASSLRQSGSGELFF.

This clonotype was seen more than once but under ten times. The genes are TRBV11-2 and TRBJ1-6; D gene ambiguous. The germline V and J ends were trimmed by 4 bases and 9 bases, with 13 bases remaining between them. CDR3 length: 14 amino acids. Germline CDR1 SGHAT, CDR2 FQNNGV. In DNA, the CDR3 is TGTGCCAGCAGCTCTCGGGGTGACCGTTCACCCCTCCACTTT. Amino acid sequence: CASSSRGDRSPLHF.

This clonotype appeared many times. This chain connects TRBV27 to TRBJ2-7; 9 bases map to TRBD2. CDR1 and CDR2 from the germline V gene are MNHEY and SMNVEV (reference sequence). The CDR3 has 14 amino acids. Unmatched junction bases numbered 6, after V lost 6 bases and J lost 3 bases. The CDR3 region has the DNA TGTGCCAGCAGCACAGGACTAGCGAACTACGAGCAGTACTTC. Translation: CASSTGLANYEQYF.